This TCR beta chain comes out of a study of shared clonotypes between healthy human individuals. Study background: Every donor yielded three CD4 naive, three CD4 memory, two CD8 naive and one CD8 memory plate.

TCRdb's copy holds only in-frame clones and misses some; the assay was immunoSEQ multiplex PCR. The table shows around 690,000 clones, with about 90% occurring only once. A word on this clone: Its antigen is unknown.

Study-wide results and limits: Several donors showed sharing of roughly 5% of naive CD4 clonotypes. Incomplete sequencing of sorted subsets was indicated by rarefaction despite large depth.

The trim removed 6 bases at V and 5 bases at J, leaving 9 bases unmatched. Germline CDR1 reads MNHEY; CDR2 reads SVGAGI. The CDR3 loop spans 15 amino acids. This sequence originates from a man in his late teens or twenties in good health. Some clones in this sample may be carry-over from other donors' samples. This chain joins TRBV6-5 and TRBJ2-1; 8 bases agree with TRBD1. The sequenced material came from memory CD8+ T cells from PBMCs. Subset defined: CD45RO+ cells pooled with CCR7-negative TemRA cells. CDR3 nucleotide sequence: TGTGCCAGCAGGGCAAGGACAGGGAAGGACAATGAGCAGTTCTTC. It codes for CASRARTGKDNEQFF.